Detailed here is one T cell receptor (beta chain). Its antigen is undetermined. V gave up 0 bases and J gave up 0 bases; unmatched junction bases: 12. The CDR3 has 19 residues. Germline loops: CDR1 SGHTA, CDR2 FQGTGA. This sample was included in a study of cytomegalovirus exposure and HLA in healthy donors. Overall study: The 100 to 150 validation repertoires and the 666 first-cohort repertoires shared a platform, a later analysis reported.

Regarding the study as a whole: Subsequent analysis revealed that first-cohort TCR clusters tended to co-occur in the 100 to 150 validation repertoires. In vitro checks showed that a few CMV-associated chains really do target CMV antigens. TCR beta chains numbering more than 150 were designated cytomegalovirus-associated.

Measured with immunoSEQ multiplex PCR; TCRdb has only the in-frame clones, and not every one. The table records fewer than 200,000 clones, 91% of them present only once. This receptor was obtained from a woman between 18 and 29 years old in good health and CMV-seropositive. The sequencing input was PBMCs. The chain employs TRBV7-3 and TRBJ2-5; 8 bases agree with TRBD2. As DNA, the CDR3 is TGTGCCAGCAGCTTAACAGGCCGGCGACTAGCGAGCCACCAAGAGACCCAGTACTTC. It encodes CASSLTGRRLASHQETQYF.